Listed here is a single T cell receptor beta chain. Antigen specificity is unknown. Method: immunoSEQ multiplex PCR; TCRdb's copy keeps in-frame clones and lacks some. The sample holds about 140,000 clones; approximately 86% are singletons and the top ten take 15% to 20%. The sample originates from a study of radiation and T cells in renal cell carcinoma. General study results and limits: Pretreatment tumor biopsies were lacking, so baseline clonotypes are unknown. From baseline, blood top tumor clonotypes peaked at 2 weeks post-radiation.

Time point indicated: blood 4 weeks post-SBRT, at nephrectomy. Described treatment: 15 Gy SBRT to primary tumor, nephrectomy 4 weeks later. Nephrectomy followed 15 Gy stereotactic body radiation by 4 weeks. The tumor was a clear cell renal cell carcinoma. The CDR3 sequence is 15 residues long. CDR1 SGHRS and CDR2 YFSETQ come from the germline V gene. The junction had 12 bases not matched to a gene; V was cut back by 9 bases and J by 6 bases. This chain uses TRBV5-1 with TRBJ2-2; 9 nucleotides align to TRBD1. Sequences were derived from blood, sampled from a patient whose treatment included radiotherapy and nephrectomy. The receptor comes from a woman between 50 and 59 years old with renal cell carcinoma. The CDR3 coding sequence is TGCGCCACGCACGGGACAGGGCTCATCGCCGGGGAGCTGTTTTTT. It yields the protein CATHGTGLIAGELFF. The complete variable domain, with remaining parts taken from reference TRBV5-1 and TRBJ2-2, reads KAGVTQTPRYLIKTRGQQVTLSCSPISGHRSVSWYQQTPGQGLQFLFEYFSETQRNKGNFPGRFSGRQFSNSRSEMNVSTLELGDSALYLCATHGTGLIAGELFFGEGSRLTVL.